Presented here are 24 T cell receptor beta chains from one specimen sequenced in a study of CD8 T cells in ankylosing spondylitis. Study-wide results and limits: What seemed typical of ankylosing spondylitis blood was a TCR beta motif built from roughly eight highly homologous variants.

Their recognized antigens are unknown. TCRdb reanalysed the 5' RACE reads using MiXCR and keeps one entry per CDR3 protein. Of about 220,000 distinct CDR3 sequences detected, about 6.7% appear once; the ten largest clones hold 12% to 15%. Sequenced material: blood, either unsorted or a sorted T cell fraction (not recorded which). Receptor source: a male donor with ankylosing spondylitis.

This clonotype was found many times. V is TRBV6-2 or TRBV6-3 and J is TRBJ2-7; D is uncertain. Germline V gives CDR1 MNHEY, CDR2 SVGEGT. The CDR3 extends over 13 amino acids. Trimming shortened V by 2 bases and J by 7 bases, and 12 bases separated the two germline ends. As DNA, the CDR3 is TGTGCCAGCAGTTACGGCACAGTTGAAGAGCAGTACTTC. This encodes CASSYGTVEEQYF.

This clonotype was observed at least ten times. V usage is TRBV6-1 and J usage is TRBJ2-7; D gene uncertain. The CDR3 is 15 residues long. Germline CDR1 is MNHNS and CDR2 is SASEGT. V was shortened by 1 base and J by 4 bases, with 14 bases between the two germline ends. CDR3 in DNA: TGTGCCAGCAGTGAAGGTAACAGATTTTCGTACGAGCAGTACTTC. This codes for CASSEGNRFSYEQYF.

This clonotype was recorded at least ten times. The CDR3: CSANLAEPSYNEQFF. The CDR3 DNA sequence: TGCAGTGCTAACCTCGCGGAGCCATCCTACAATGAGCAGTTCTTC. The chain employs TRBV20-1 and TRBJ2-1; D not certain. Trimming took 4 bases from V and 1 from J, leaving 14 bases between them. CDR1 and CDR2 (germline): DFQATT, SNEGSKA (reference sequence). This CDR3 is 15 amino acids long.

This clonotype was seen only a few times. The CDR3 reads CSAGQSNTGELFF. DNA of the CDR3: TGCAGTGCCGGACAGTCGAACACCGGGGAGCTGTTTTTT. The V and J genes are TRBV20-1 and TRBJ2-2; D possibly corresponds to TRBD1 (6 bases). The CDR3 runs 13 residues. Germline CDR1 DFQATT, CDR2 SNEGSKA (reference sequence). V was shortened by 6 bases and J by 0 bases, with 8 bases between the two germline ends.

There are many counts of this clonotype. The chain has TRBV7-9 and TRBJ1-1; D possibly corresponds to TRBD1 (5 bases). Trimming pared 5 bases from V and 8 bases from J, leaving 12 bases between. The CDR3 length is 12 residues. The germline V gene encodes CDR1 SEHNR and CDR2 FQNEAQ (reference sequence). In DNA, the CDR3 is TGTGCCAGCAGCCCGGGGGGGGTCGAAGCTTTCTTT. The encoded protein is CASSPGGVEAFF. Full variable domain (rest looked up from reference TRBV7-9 and TRBJ1-1): DTGVSQNPRHKITKRGQNVTFRCDPISEHNRLYWYRQTLGQGPEFLTYFQNEAQLEKSRLLSDRFSAERPKGSFSTLEIQRTEQGDSAMYLCASSPGGVEAFFGQGTRLTVV.

This clonotype was recorded many times. The rearrangement links TRBV29-1 to TRBJ2-2; 10 nucleotides agree with TRBD1. V dropped 5 bases and J dropped 7; count of bases not matched to a gene: 7. Looked up from germline, CDR1 is SQVTM and CDR2 is ANQGSEA. The CDR3 is 14 amino acids. In DNA form, the CDR3 reads TGCAGCGTTTCCGACAGGGGGCAGGTCGGGGAGCTGTTTTTT. This translates into CSVSDRGQVGELFF.

The chain uses TRBV6-2 or TRBV6-3 and TRBJ2-7, with TRBD1 identical over 8 bases. The V segment lost 5 bases and the J segment 5 bases; nucleotides outside the gene matches: 5. This CDR3 spans 13 amino acids. Germline CDR1 reads MNHEY; CDR2 reads SVGEGT. This chain's CDR3 is CASSTRTGNEQYF. The CDR3 nucleotides are TGTGCCAGCAGTACCAGGACAGGGAACGAGCAGTACTTC.

This clonotype was seen at least ten times. The chain employs TRBV29-1 and TRBJ2-5; possible D gene TRBD2, 6 bases. CDR3 length: 12 residues. V lost 6 bases, J lost 4 bases, and 12 bases lay in between. From germline, CDR1 is SQVTM and CDR2 ANQGSEA. CDR3: CSVPVGGETQYF. CDR3 bases: TGCAGCGTCCCCGTGGGGGGAGAGACCCAGTACTTC. Full variable domain (outside the CDR3, taken from reference TRBV29-1 and TRBJ2-5): SAVISQKPSRDICQRGTSLTIQCQVDSQVTMMFWYRQQPGQSLTLIATANQGSEATYESGFVIDKFPISRPNLTFSTLTVSNMSPEDSSIYLCSVPVGGETQYFGPGTRLLVL.

This clonotype was recorded many times. The gene calls are TRBV20-1 and TRBJ1-1, with D perhaps matching TRBD1 (5 bases). CDR3 length: 13 residues. The germline gives CDR1 DFQATT, CDR2 SNEGSKA (reference sequence). V lost 6 bases to trimming and J lost 4 bases, with 15 bases between them. Written as DNA, the CDR3 is TGCAGTGCCCGGACCTGGGGGACCACTGAAGCTTTCTTT. This gives the protein CSARTWGTTEAFF.

This clonotype was detected many times. The rearrangement links TRBV10-1 to TRBJ2-3; no firm D call. The CDR3 has 13 residues. CDR1 WNHNN and CDR2 SYGVQD come from the germline V gene (reference sequence). V was trimmed by 3 bases and J by 0 bases, leaving 4 bases between them. The CDR3 here is CASSDRSTDTQYF. CDR3 nucleotides: TGCGCCAGCAGTGACAGGAGCACAGATACGCAGTATTTT.

Many counts were recorded for this clonotype. The chain recombines TRBV5-6 with TRBJ1-2; no clear D. The CDR3 sequence is 15 residues long. Trimming pared 2 bases from V and 6 bases from J, leaving 17 bases between. Looked up from germline, CDR1 is SGHDT and CDR2 is YYEEEE. The CDR3 is CASSFSDNPRDGYTF. The CDR3 DNA sequence: TGTGCCAGCAGCTTCTCCGACAACCCTCGGGATGGCTACACCTTC.

This clonotype showed up many times. The rearrangement links TRBV4-3 to TRBJ2-1; 11 bases line up with TRBD1. Trimming removed 4 bases from V and 4 bases from J; junction bases left unmatched: 3. The CDR3 sequence is 15 residues long. CDR1 and CDR2 from the germline V gene are LGHNA and YSLEER. CDR3 nucleotides: TGCGCCAGCAGCCCCGGGACAGGGGGGTACAATGAGCAGTTCTTC. It yields the protein CASSPGTGGYNEQFF.

This clonotype was detected many times. CDR3 nucleotide sequence: TGCAGCGTTGACGGGGGGCCCTACAATGAGCAGTTCTTC. Its translation is CSVDGGPYNEQFF. This rearrangement joins TRBV29-1 to TRBJ2-1; tentatively, D is TRBD2 (7 bases). The germline V gene has CDR1 SQVTM and CDR2 ANQGSEA. Trimming pared 3 bases from V and 2 bases from J, leaving 8 bases between. This CDR3 region has 13 residues.

There are many counts of this clonotype. The V call is TRBV27, the J call TRBJ2-7; 7 bases are a match to TRBD1. The CDR3 is made up of 12 amino acids. Germline CDR1 MNHEY, CDR2 SMNVEV (reference sequence). The trim removed 4 bases at V and 12 bases at J, leaving 9 bases unmatched. The CDR3 spells CASSSDTGVRYF. CDR3 DNA: TGTGCCAGCAGTTCCGACACAGGGGTGAGGTACTTC.

This clonotype was seen repeatedly, ten times or more. The chain joins TRBV6-1 to TRBJ2-4; D not certain. The CDR3 length is 16 residues. The germline V and J ends were trimmed by 8 bases and 0 bases, with 17 bases remaining between them. CDR1 and CDR2 from the germline V gene are MNHNS and SASEGT. The CDR3 coding sequence is TGTGCCAGCTCCCTAACCCCAACCTTAGCCAAAAACATTCAGTACTTC. The encoded protein is CASSLTPTLAKNIQYF.

This clonotype was detected ten times or more. The CDR3 here is CASSQGTGGSGYGYTF. CDR3 nucleotides: TGCGCCAGCAGCCAGGGGACAGGGGGTTCTGGCTATGGCTACACCTTC. The V gene is TRBV4-3, the J gene TRBJ1-2, with 11 bases matching TRBD1. The germline V gene encodes CDR1 LGHNA and CDR2 YSLEER. With 3 bases clipped from V and 4 bases from J, the junction kept 7 bases outside the gene matches. CDR3 length equals 16 residues.

CDR3 bases: TGTGCCATCAGTGTGGGCCTAGGGGGAGAGGGTGAGCAGTTCTTC. Translated, it gives CAISVGLGGEGEQFF. The V gene is TRBV10-3, the J gene TRBJ2-1; D is perhaps TRBD1 (6 bases). CDR3 length: 15 residues. Germline CDR1 and CDR2: ENHRY and SYGVKD. Trimming shortened V by 4 bases and J by 9 bases, and 19 bases separated the two germline ends.

The table lists this clonotype with many counts. This chain connects TRBV6-2 or TRBV6-3 to TRBJ1-5; D unresolved. The germline V gene encodes CDR1 MNHEY and CDR2 SVGEGT. The CDR3 is 14 amino acids. The V and J ends lost 2 bases and 7 bases respectively, with 12 bases between them. The CDR3 loop reads CASSYALGTQPQHF. CDR3 sequence (DNA): TGTGCCAGCAGTTACGCCTTGGGAACGCAGCCCCAGCATTTT.

This clonotype was recorded many times. The chain carries TRBV24-1 and TRBJ1-2; 8 bases align to TRBD1. V shed 4 bases, J shed 2 bases, and the junction held 17 bases outside the gene matches. This CDR3 has 19 amino acids. Per the germline V gene, CDR1 is KGHDR and CDR2 is SFDVKD. CDR3 bases: TGTGCCACCAGTGACTTATGGCAACCTAGGACAGGGAAAAACTATGGCTACACCTTC. Residues: CATSDLWQPRTGKNYGYTF.

The chain is built from TRBV10-1 and TRBJ2-3; the match to TRBD1 covers 8 bases. This CDR3 contains 15 residues. V was clipped by 2 bases and J by 6 bases; unmatched bases: 7. Germline CDR1 and CDR2: WNHNN and SYGVQD (reference sequence). The CDR3 nucleotides are TGCGCCAGCAGTGAGAGGACAGGGTTTGGGGATACGCAGTATTTT. The encoded protein is CASSERTGFGDTQYF.

This clonotype came up a few times. The chain couples TRBV7-9 to TRBJ2-5; TRBD2 is a possible D gene (5 bases). V gave up 3 bases and J gave up 5 bases, with 19 bases separating them. This CDR3 is built from 16 residues. In germline, CDR1 is SEHNR, CDR2 FQNEAQ (reference sequence). CDR3: CASSLGFRPGGETQYF. The CDR3 nucleotides read TGTGCCAGCAGCTTGGGATTCAGACCGGGCGGGGAGACCCAGTACTTC.

The rearrangement uses TRBV7-9 and TRBJ2-7, with unresolved D. Deletions cut 0 bases from V and 2 bases from J, with 14 bases between. The CDR3 is made up of 16 amino acids. CDR1 and CDR2 (germline): SEHNR, FQNEAQ (reference sequence). This CDR3 reads CASSLAEDGFTYEQYF. CDR3 DNA sequence: TGTGCCAGCAGCTTAGCCGAGGACGGGTTTACCTACGAGCAGTACTTC.

This clonotype was picked up many times. The chain is built from TRBV7-9 and TRBJ2-4, with D possibly matching TRBD2 (6 bases). V was clipped by 4 bases and J by 3 bases, with 19 bases between them. The germline V gene encodes CDR1 SEHNR and CDR2 FQNEAQ (reference sequence). This CDR3 region has 17 residues. The CDR3 region is CASSSVIGGFGKNIQYF. CDR3 bases: TGTGCCAGCAGCTCCGTTATTGGGGGGTTCGGCAAAAACATTCAGTACTTC.

This clonotype was seen repeatedly, ten times or more. V usage is TRBV15 and J usage is TRBJ2-7; 8 bases are a match to TRBD1. The CDR3 is 14 amino acids. The trim removed 8 bases at V and 0 bases at J, leaving 6 bases unmatched. Germline lookup yields CDR1 LNHNV and CDR2 YYDKDF (reference sequence). DNA for the CDR3: TGTGCCACCCACAGGGGGGATAGCTCCTACGAGCAGTACTTC. Translated, it gives CATHRGDSSYEQYF.